These 14 T cell receptor beta chains share one sample of origin, sequenced in a study of regulatory T cells in long-lasting Graves disease. Specified time point: newly diagnosed GD, antithyroid drugs for less than 3 months. Construction of the TCR library relied on RNA isolated from PBMCs. The TCR beta library used iRepertoire HTBI primers with Arm-PCR amplification of CDR3. Via MiXCR, TCRdb re-called the multiplex PCR reads, giving one row per CDR3 protein. This table holds 250,000 to 300,000 distinct CDR3 sequences, 15% to 20% found once. These data are also associated with another study on T cells in Graves' hyperthyroidism and ophthalmopathy.

The sequencing here drew on peripheral blood mononuclear cells (PBMCs), taken at new diagnosis, from a patient treated with antithyroid drugs. The receptor set was obtained from a woman aged 25 to 39 with Graves disease.

V and J are TRBV3-1 and TRBJ2-7; D not resolved. Per the germline V gene, CDR1 is LGHDT and CDR2 is YNNKEL (reference sequence). V was shortened by 1 base and J by 5 bases, with 6 bases between the two germline ends. The CDR3 is made up of 12 amino acids. The CDR3 bases are TGTGCCAGCAGCCAAGTACCCCACGAGCAGTACTTC. Translation gives CASSQVPHEQYF.

As for this clonotype: Being one base from a much bigger clone, this may be a read error. The chain recombines TRBV4-1 with TRBJ1-1; no clear D. Looked up from germline, CDR1 is MGHRA and CDR2 is YSYEKL. This CDR3 comprises 14 residues. CDR3 protein: CASSQEVGNTEASF. The CDR3 nucleotides read TGCGCCAGCAGCCAAGAAGTGGGGAACACTGAAGCTTCCTTT.

Many counts were recorded for this clonotype. The chain links TRBV5-1 to TRBJ1-1, with D hard to call. Germline V lookup: CDR1 SGHRS, CDR2 YFSETQ. The V end was cut by 4 bases, the J end by 4 bases, with 14 bases between. The CDR3 extends over 14 amino acids. CDR3 protein: CASSVVDKATEAFF. CDR3 coding DNA: TGCGCCAGCAGCGTGGTCGATAAGGCCACTGAAGCTTTCTTT.

In its sample, this clonotype was seen many times. The V call is TRBV5-1, the J call TRBJ1-1; D is ambiguous. There are 16 residues in the CDR3. Trimming cost V 4 bases and J 1 base, with 17 bases left between them. Germline CDR1 and CDR2: SGHRS and YFSETQ. The CDR3 DNA reads as TGCGCCAGCAGCCGTACGGACCTACCGCCGAACACTGAAGCTTTCTTT. It yields the protein CASSRTDLPPNTEAFF. Combining the CDR3 with reference TRBV5-1 and TRBJ1-1 gives the whole variable domain KAGVTQTPRYLIKTRGQQVTLSCSPISGHRSVSWYQQTPGQGLQFLFEYFSETQRNKGNFPGRFSGRQFSNSRSEMNVSTLELGDSALYLCASSRTDLPPNTEAFFGQGTRLTVV.

In this sample, this clonotype turned up once. V is TRBV7-2 and J is TRBJ2-3, with 9 bases aligning to TRBD2. The CDR3 length is 15 residues. V lost 1 base, J lost 8 bases, and 7 bases stayed unmatched. Germline V gene sequence: CDR1 SGHTA, CDR2 FQGNSA. The CDR3 loop is CASSLVGTSLSTQYF. CDR3 nucleotides: TGTGCCAGCAGCTTAGTTGGGACTAGCCTCAGTACGCAGTATTTT.

Comments on this clonotype: A clone one base away is much larger, so this may be a read error. The chain combines TRBV6-2 or TRBV6-3 with TRBJ2-4, with D perhaps given as TRBD1 or TRBD2 (5 bases each). Germline CDR1 MNHEY, CDR2 SVGEGT. V shed 6 bases and J shed 0 bases, with 24 bases lying between them. CDR3 length equals 19 residues. Written as DNA, the CDR3 is TGTGCCAGCAGCCCTCGGGGCAGAAACTCCGATCTAGCCAAAAACATTCAGTACTTC. Amino acids: CASSPRGRNSDLAKNIQYF.

This clonotype has only a few counts. The chain has TRBV4-2 and TRBJ2-3, with a weak D call TRBD2 (5 bases). Germline V gene lookup returns CDR1 LGHNA and CDR2 YNFKEQ. The CDR3 totals 16 residues. V was pared by 1 base and J by 1 base, with 12 bases between. The CDR3 loop reads CASSQGLASRTDTQYF. CDR3 DNA sequence: TGTGCCAGCAGCCAAGGGCTAGCTAGTCGCACAGATACGCAGTATTTT.

This clonotype was counted a few times. The chain joins TRBV5-1 to TRBJ1-2; TRBD1 matches at 10 bases. Trimming took 4 bases from V and 4 from J; bases not matched to a gene: 7. The CDR3 extends over 15 amino acids. Germline-derived CDR1 and CDR2 are SGHRS and YFSETQ. The CDR3 sequence is CASSLADRGLYGYTF. As DNA, the CDR3 is TGCGCCAGCAGCCTAGCCGACAGGGGGCTCTATGGCTACACCTTC.

In its sample, this clonotype was seen many times. The J gene is TRBJ1-1, the V gene TRBV5-4, with TRBD1 matching over 9 bases. Per germline, CDR1 SGHNT and CDR2 YYREEE (reference sequence). This CDR3 comprises 14 residues. With V trimmed by 5 bases and J by 4 bases, 6 bases remained unmatched. The DNA of the CDR3 is TGTGCCAGCAGGACGGGACAGGGTGGCACTGAAGCTTTCTTT. This gives the protein CASRTGQGGTEAFF. Complete variable domain (other parts from reference TRBV5-4 and TRBJ1-1): ETGVTQSPTHLIKTRGQQVTLRCSSQSGHNTVSWYQQALGQGPQFIFQYYREEENGRGNFPPRFSGLQFPNYSSELNVNALELDDSALYLCASRTGQGGTEAFFGQGTRLTVV.

This clonotype has at least ten counts. V usage is TRBV6-4 and J usage is TRBJ1-2; TRBD1 might be the D (5 bases). The CDR3 loop spans 12 amino acids. Germline assignment: CDR1 MRHNA and CDR2 SNTAGT. Trimming removed 1 base at V and 7 bases at J, with 7 bases between. In DNA, the CDR3 is TGTGCCAGCAGTGACTTGAGGGGTGGCTACACCTTC. Amino acids: CASSDLRGGYTF.

This clonotype was detected ten times or more. The J gene is TRBJ1-2, the V gene TRBV7-2; D may be TRBD1 (6 bases). Germline values: CDR1 SGHTA, CDR2 FQGNSA. CDR3 size: 13 residues. The ends were cut back, 5 bases at V and 7 bases at J, with 14 bases in the middle. DNA of the CDR3: TGTGCCAGCAGCAGAACAGGGCCGGGTGGCTACACCTTC. It encodes CASSRTGPGGYTF.

This clonotype occurred many times. The chain is built from TRBV12-3 or TRBV12-4 and TRBJ1-2; the D gene is possibly TRBD1 (6 bases). This CDR3 spans 19 amino acids. With 0 bases removed from V and 0 bases from J, the gap between germline ends came to 20 bases. CDR3 protein: CASSLATTANRETNYGYTF. CDR3 sequence (DNA): TGTGCCAGCAGTTTAGCCACAACAGCAAACAGGGAAACTAACTATGGCTACACCTTC.

Many counts were recorded for this clonotype. The chain uses TRBV12-3 or TRBV12-4 and TRBJ1-2, with D possibly being TRBD1 (5 bases). The V gene lost 8 bases and the J gene lost 4 bases, with 14 bases spanning the gap. The CDR3 is made up of 13 amino acids. CDR3 residues: CASGHEEGYGYTF. For the CDR3, the DNA is TGTGCCAGCGGACATGAGGAAGGCTATGGCTACACCTTC.

A remark on this clonotype: One end of the junction is discordant with germline, which a read error may explain. The V gene is TRBV20-1, the J gene TRBJ2-6; no clear D. CDR3 length equals 15 residues. The V gene's germline CDR1 is DFQATT and CDR2 SNEGSKA (reference sequence). The CDR3 protein is CGARPGSSGANVLTF. CDR3 in DNA: TGCGGTGCTAGACCCGGGTCCTCTGGGGCCAACGTCCTGACTTTC.